Following are 18 T cell receptor beta chains from one sample sequenced in a study of brain T cells in children with intractable seizures. The repertoire was sequenced with immunoSEQ multiplex PCR; TCRdb's copy has only in-frame clones and lacks some. The sample gives around 100,000 clones, 94% of which show up once; around 4.1% is in the top ten. The sample was peripheral blood, taken at surgery. The receptors come from a boy in the first two years of life with hemimegalencephaly and intractable seizures.

The V gene is TRBV1, the J gene TRBJ2-1; no DNA check was done on the table's D call, TRBD2. TRBV1 is described as a pseudogene. The CDR3 runs to 16 residues. The CDR3 sequence is CTSSQAGLPSYNEQFF. For the CDR3, the DNA is TGCACCAGCAGCCAAGCGGGACTACCTTCCTACAATGAGCAGTTCTTC.

The V call is TRBV6-2 or TRBV6-3, the J call TRBJ2-7; 7 nucleotides line up with TRBD1. V shed 5 bases, J shed 0 bases, and the junction held 7 bases outside the gene matches. CDR1 and CDR2 (germline): MNHEY, SVGEGT. CDR3 length equals 15 residues. The CDR3 region is CASSRPGQYSYEQYF. The CDR3 DNA reads as TGTGCCAGCAGTAGACCGGGACAGTACTCCTACGAGCAGTACTTC.

Only a few counts were recorded for this clone. The chain links TRBV7-9 to TRBJ1-2; perhaps TRBD1 as D (6 bases). With 1 base removed from V and 3 bases from J, the gap between germline ends came to 21 bases. The CDR3 is 18 amino acids. Looked up from germline, CDR1 is SEHNR and CDR2 is FQNEAQ (reference sequence). CDR3 residues: CASSLGKGGSIVHYGYTF. The CDR3 DNA follows: TGTGCCAGCAGCTTAGGAAAAGGGGGATCTATCGTTCACTATGGCTACACCTTC.

The rearrangement uses TRBV5-1 and TRBJ2-2; 9 nucleotides agree with TRBD1. Germline values: CDR1 SGHRS, CDR2 YFSETQ. The CDR3 has 15 amino acids. V shed 3 bases, J shed 6 bases, and the junction held 6 bases outside the gene matches. The CDR3 region is CASSYGTGRAGELFF. CDR3 sequence (DNA): TGCGCCAGCAGCTACGGGACAGGGAGGGCCGGGGAGCTGTTTTTT.

The rearrangement uses TRBV14 and TRBJ1-1; D remains unclear. The CDR3 extends over 17 amino acids. Trimming left V 2 bases short and J 0 bases short, with 16 bases between. CDR1 is SGHDN and CDR2 is FVKESK in the germline V gene. CDR3 nucleotide sequence: TGTGCCAGCAGCCAAATCGGCTGGGAATGGATGAACACTGAAGCTTTCTTT. Amino acid sequence: CASSQIGWEWMNTEAFF.

The CDR3 DNA reads as TGCGCCAGCAGCCTCGGACAGGGTGAGCAGTTCTTC. This encodes CASSLGQGEQFF. J is TRBJ2-1 and V is TRBV5-1, with 8 bases aligning to TRBD1. The CDR3 is 12 amino acids. Germline lookup yields CDR1 SGHRS and CDR2 YFSETQ. V lost 4 bases and J lost 9; bases outside the gene matches: 3.

This chain uses TRBV5-4 with TRBJ2-2, with 10 bases identical to TRBD2. Trimming at V came to 4 bases and at J to 3 bases, leaving 9 bases not matched to a gene. CDR1 is SGHNT, CDR2 YYREEE, per germline (reference sequence). The CDR3 covers 17 residues. The CDR3 here is CASSHKKAGGYTGELFF. The CDR3 bases are TGTGCCAGCAGCCATAAAAAAGCGGGAGGGTACACCGGGGAGCTGTTTTTT. The full variable domain, completed using reference TRBV5-4 and TRBJ2-2, is ETGVTQSPTHLIKTRGQQVTLRCSSQSGHNTVSWYQQALGQGPQFIFQYYREEENGRGNFPPRFSGLQFPNYSSELNVNALELDDSALYLCASSHKKAGGYTGELFFGEGSRLTVL.

The rearrangement links TRBV6-5 to TRBJ1-1; D gene unclear. The V gene's germline CDR1 is MNHEY and CDR2 SVGAGI. Trimming cost V 10 bases and J 1 base, with 13 bases left between them. This CDR3 has 13 amino acids. The CDR3 loop reads CAILRLGNTEAFF. Here the CDR3 DNA reads TGTGCCATCCTTCGGCTCGGGAACACTGAAGCTTTCTTT.

CDR3 sequence (DNA): TGTGCCATCAGCCCCGGGCCGGAATGGGGGACCCAGTACTTC. This codes for CAISPGPEWGTQYF. The chain combines TRBV10-3 with TRBJ2-5; D is ambiguous. The V end lost 6 bases, the J end lost 7 bases, and 18 bases lay between the germline ends. CDR1 ENHRY and CDR2 SYGVKD come from the germline V gene. The CDR3 is 14 residues long.

Only one count was recorded for this clone. This chain links TRBV9 with TRBJ1-1, with TRBD1 as a possible D gene (5 bases). The CDR3 is 13 amino acids. V was shortened by 3 bases and J by 3 bases, with 9 bases between the two germline ends. Germline V gives CDR1 SGDLS, CDR2 YYNGEE. CDR3 coding DNA: TGTGCCAGCAGCGGCGACAGAGACACTGAAGCTTTCTTT. It yields the protein CASSGDRDTEAFF.

The gene calls are TRBV6-1 and TRBJ2-7; D may correspond to TRBD1 or TRBD2 (6 bases each). Germline CDR1 MNHNS, CDR2 SASEGT. CDR3 size: 17 residues. The V end lost 1 base, the J end lost 2 bases, and 18 bases lay between the germline ends. In DNA, the CDR3 is TGTGCCAGCAGTGAAGGACCCTTTGGGGGGCGGGCCTACGAGCAGTACTTC. Residues: CASSEGPFGGRAYEQYF.

This chain uses TRBV11-2 with TRBJ2-5; D unresolved. Trimming took 6 bases from V and 0 from J, leaving 11 bases between them. CDR3 length: 14 amino acids. Germline CDR1 is SGHAT and CDR2 is FQNNGV. The CDR3 DNA is TGTGCCAGCAGACCTCAAGATCACCAAGAGACCCAGTACTTC. This codes for CASRPQDHQETQYF.

The V gene is TRBV28, the J gene TRBJ1-2, with 9 nucleotides matching TRBD1. The CDR3 runs 15 residues. Germline loops: CDR1 MDHEN, CDR2 SYDVKM. Losses at the gene ends were 9 bases for V and 4 bases for J; bases not matched to a gene: 12. CDR3 sequence reads: CASLMPTGGVYGYTF. CDR3 in DNA: TGTGCCAGTCTGATGCCGACAGGGGGTGTCTATGGCTACACCTTC.

V is TRBV5-1 and J is TRBJ1-1, with TRBD1 identical over 11 bases. Germline values: CDR1 SGHRS, CDR2 YFSETQ. The CDR3 length is 15 residues. J lost 5 bases, V lost 4 bases, and 7 bases had no gene match. CDR3 protein: CASSVPGTGGTEAFF. The CDR3 region has the DNA TGCGCCAGCAGCGTCCCCGGGACAGGGGGGACTGAAGCTTTCTTT.

The CDR3 sequence: CSVRQGDNSPLHF. The CDR3 DNA follows: TGCAGCGTGCGACAGGGGGATAATTCACCCCTCCACTTT. The V call is TRBV29-1, the J call TRBJ1-6; 9 nucleotides match TRBD1. V lost 6 bases to trimming and J lost 5 bases; unmatched junction nucleotides: 2. There are 13 residues in the CDR3. Germline V gives CDR1 SQVTM, CDR2 ANQGSEA. Looking up the rest from reference TRBV29-1 and TRBJ1-6 gives the full variable domain: SAVISQKPSRDICQRGTSLTIQCQVDSQVTMMFWYRQQPGQSLTLIATANQGSEATYESGFVIDKFPISRPNLTFSTLTVSNMSPEDSSIYLCSVRQGDNSPLHFGNGTRLTVT.

The chain has TRBV12-3 or TRBV12-4 and TRBJ1-1; D perhaps matches TRBD1 (6 bases). The V end lost 6 bases, the J end lost 6 bases, and 11 bases lay between the germline ends. The CDR3 length is 12 residues. The chain's CDR3 is CASSQGQPEAFF. CDR3 nucleotide sequence: TGTGCCAGCAGCCAAGGACAGCCTGAAGCTTTCTTT.

The chain links TRBV7-3 to TRBJ2-1; a weak D match, TRBD2 (5 bases). V was cut by 5 bases and J by 7 bases, with 6 bases left in between. The CDR3 spans 11 residues. Germline V gene data show CDR1 as SGHTA and CDR2 as FQGTGA. This chain's CDR3 is CASSGGNEQFF. Written as DNA, the CDR3 is TGTGCCAGCAGCGGCGGGAATGAGCAGTTCTTC.

The J gene is TRBJ1-2, the V gene TRBV12-5, with D uncertain. Per germline, CDR1 LGHNT and CDR2 FRNRAP. V lost 4 bases to trimming and J lost 7 bases, with 13 bases between them. The CDR3 consists of 13 residues. In DNA, the CDR3 is TGTGCTAGTGGTTCCCGCCCGGAGGGTGGCTACACCTTC. Encoded protein: CASGSRPEGGYTF.